Listed below are T cell receptor beta chains from one sample, sequenced in a study of shared T cell receptors in the human thymus. Sequencing was performed with immunoSEQ multiplex PCR; in TCRdb, only in-frame clones are kept and a portion is missing. The sample holds about 710,000 clones, around 87% seen once. These records were also assigned to another study, of human thymus T cells.

Sequenced material: thymocytes. The receptor set was obtained from a boy in the first two years of life with a congenital heart defect. Both conserved end residues are part of each CDR3. D genes are given only for firm matches. Where a row states a size, it is once, few, many or the class of an expanded clone; other rows omit it.

>TRBV9|TRBD1|TRBJ1-5|15|.
CASSEGQGSNQPQHF
TGTGCCAGCAGCGAGGGACAGGGGAGCAATCAGCCCCAGCATTTT
>TRBV28|TRBD1|TRBJ2-6|18|.
CASSLNRQGADGANVLTF
TGTGCCAGCAGTTTAAATCGACAGGGGGCGGATGGGGCCAACGTCCTGACTTTC
>TRBV28|.|TRBJ2-5|14|.
CASSLGLEQETQYF
TGTGCCAGCAGTCTGGGGCTGGAACAAGAGACCCAGTACTTC
>TRBV7-8|TRBD2|TRBJ2-1|17|.
CASSYRTSGRAGNEQFF
TGTGCCAGCAGCTACCGGACTAGCGGGAGGGCGGGGAATGAGCAGTTCTTC
>TRBV5-1|TRBD2|TRBJ2-7|17|.
CASSDPRGLAGGNEQYF
TGCGCCAGCAGCGATCCCAGAGGACTAGCGGGAGGGAACGAGCAGTACTTC
>TRBV18|.|TRBJ2-7|12|.
CASSLRTYEQYF
TGTGCCAGCTCTCTCAGAACCTACGAGCAGTACTTC
>TRBV29-1|.|TRBJ2-2|14|.
CRGGLGGLYGELFF
TGCAGGGGGGGGCTGGGGGGGTTGTACGGGGAGCTGTTTTTT
>TRBV18|TRBD2|TRBJ2-1|17|.
CASSPETSGFSYNEQFF
TGTGCCAGCTCACCAGAGACTAGCGGGTTCTCCTACAATGAGCAGTTCTTC
>TRBV25-1|TRBD2|TRBJ2-7|16|once
CASSKGVREGGYEQYF
TGTGCCAGCAGTAAAGGGGTAAGGGAGGGTGGCTACGAGCAGTACTTC
>TRBV15|TRBD2|TRBJ2-3|15|.
CATSSERGITDTQYF
TGTGCCACCAGCTCCGAGCGGGGAATCACAGATACGCAGTATTTT
>TRBV19|.|TRBJ2-3|15|.
CASSRGETGTDTQYF
TGTGCCAGTAGTAGGGGGGAGACGGGCACAGATACGCAGTATTTT
>TRBV5-6|.|TRBJ1-2|13|.
CASSPGGGAGYTF
TGTGCCAGCAGCCCCGGGGGGGGAGCTGGCTACACCTTC
>TRBV28|TRBD2|TRBJ2-1|16|.
CASRSLAGGIRNEQFF
TGTGCCAGCAGGTCTTTAGCGGGAGGGATCCGCAATGAGCAGTTCTTC
>TRBV13|TRBD2|TRBJ2-7|16|.
CASSLVRPGGPYEQYF
TGTGCCAGCAGCTTAGTCCGCCCGGGAGGTCCCTACGAGCAGTACTTC
>TRBV2|.|TRBJ2-7|11|few
CATAGEYEQYF
TGTGCCACAGCAGGGGAGTACGAGCAGTACTTC
>TRBV9|TRBD1|TRBJ2-6|16|.
CASSAHRGSGANVLTF
TGTGCCAGCAGCGCACACAGGGGCTCCGGGGCCAACGTCCTGACTTTC
>TRBV19|.|TRBJ1-5|15|.
CASTLRGGGGQPQHF
TGTGCCAGTACTCTAAGGGGGGGCGGCGGTCAGCCCCAGCATTTT
>TRBV28|.|TRBJ2-1|13|.
CASSTLQDNEQFF
TGTGCCAGCAGTACGTTACAGGACAATGAGCAGTTCTTC
>TRBV10-3|.|TRBJ1-5|14|.
CATRVGRGDQPQHF
TGTGCCACCCGCGTGGGCAGGGGCGATCAGCCCCAGCATTTT
>TRBV30|.|TRBJ1-2|12|.
CACKQGLYGYTF
TGTGCCTGTAAGCAGGGGCTCTATGGCTACACCTTC
>TRBV30|.|TRBJ1-5|14|.
CAWRVRGGNQPQHF
TGTGCCTGGAGAGTGCGGGGGGGCAATCAGCCCCAGCATTTT
>TRBV7-2|.|TRBJ2-7|17|.
CASSLGGRSRGGYEQYF
TGTGCCAGCAGCTTAGGGGGTCGTTCGCGGGGCGGGTACGAGCAGTACTTC
>TRBV5-4|.|TRBJ2-7|15|.
CASSLGGDSSYEQYF
TGTGCCAGCAGCTTGGGGGGGGACAGTTCCTACGAGCAGTACTTC